This T cell receptor (beta chain) emerged from a study of shared clonotypes between healthy human individuals. Remarks on this clone: The antigen remains undetermined.

The method was immunoSEQ multiplex PCR; TCRdb's version includes in-frame clones alone and lacks a portion of them. This table has approximately 2.4 million clones, approximately 96% appearing once. Study conclusions and caveats: Memory subsets generally showed lower estimated richness than naive subsets.

The TCR sequence derives from a man aged 18 to 29 in good health. Input material: naive CD4+ T cells sorted from blood. As to subset: CD45RA+ positively selected.

As DNA, the CDR3 is TGTGCCAGCAGCGACACCGGGACAGGGGGATCCAATCAGCCCCAGCATTTT. Its translation is CASSDTGTGGSNQPQHF. The chain combines TRBV7-4 with TRBJ1-5; 11 positions agree with TRBD1. This CDR3 is built from 17 residues. V lost 5 bases to trimming and J lost 3 bases; unmatched junction nucleotides: 9. The germline V gene encodes CDR1 SGHVT and CDR2 SQSDAQ.